The 24 T cell receptor beta chains below come from one sample, sequenced in a study of cytomegalovirus exposure and HLA in healthy donors. This PCR relied on a set of 60 Vbeta primers and 13 Jbeta primers. Repertoires were generated with immunoSEQ multiplex PCR, while TCRdb's copy carries only in-frame clones and drops some. The table has 200,000 to 250,000 clones, roughly 85% seen once. The sample consisted of PBMCs. The origin of the receptors is a girl aged 2 to 10 in good health and CMV-seronegative.

This clone was observed a handful of times. This rearrangement joins TRBV5-1 to TRBJ2-4; D perhaps matches TRBD2 (6 bases). V lost 0 bases and J 0 bases, leaving 10 bases between the germline ends. Germline CDR1 reads SGHRS; CDR2 reads YFSETQ. The CDR3 contains 16 residues. The CDR3 bases are TGCGCCAGCAGCTTGGGGCGGGAACTAGCCAAAAACATTCAGTACTTC. As protein: CASSLGRELAKNIQYF.

The chain combines TRBV7-2 with TRBJ2-7; TRBD2 agrees at 11 bases. The CDR3 is made up of 15 amino acids. V gave up 3 bases and J gave up 4 bases; unmatched junction bases: 5. Germline CDR1 and CDR2: SGHTA and FQGNSA. The CDR3 bases are TGTGCCAGCAGCTTGTTACTAGCGGGGGTATACGAGCAGTACTTC. The encoded protein is CASSLLLAGVYEQYF.

The V call is TRBV2, the J call TRBJ2-2, with TRBD1 matching over 12 bases. Germline V lookup: CDR1 SNHLY, CDR2 FYNNEI. The CDR3 has 15 amino acids. Losses at the gene ends were 8 bases for V and 5 bases for J; bases not matched to a gene: 6. As DNA, the CDR3 is TGTGCCAGCGTAGGGACAGGGGGCAAAACCGGGGAGCTGTTTTTT. As protein: CASVGTGGKTGELFF.

The chain joins TRBV29-1 to TRBJ2-1; 12 positions agree with TRBD2. Germline CDR1 reads SQVTM; CDR2 reads ANQGSEA. The CDR3 is 17 residues long. The J segment lost 9 bases and the V segment lost 3 bases, leaving 15 bases of the junction unmatched. The CDR3 loop reads CSVEGTSGGLGGGEQFF. The CDR3 DNA reads as TGCAGCGTTGAGGGTACTAGCGGGGGGCTCGGTGGGGGTGAGCAGTTCTTC.

The chain joins TRBV7-9 to TRBJ2-3; 9 bases line up with TRBD2. Germline V gene data show CDR1 as SEHNR and CDR2 as FQNEAQ (reference sequence). V dropped 5 bases and J dropped 6; count of bases not matched to a gene: 9. The CDR3 spans 15 residues. The CDR3 region is CASSAMRGGMDTQYF. The DNA of the CDR3 is TGTGCCAGCAGCGCTATGCGGGGGGGGATGGATACGCAGTATTTT.

DNA for the CDR3: TGTGCCAGCAGCGTAGAGCGGGGGGTTGACACCGGGGAGCTGTTTTTT. Translation: CASSVERGVDTGELFF. The chain employs TRBV9 and TRBJ2-2; TRBD2 matches at 9 bases. The CDR3 extends over 16 amino acids. Germline CDR1 and CDR2: SGDLS and YYNGEE. V lost 0 bases to trimming and J lost 3 bases; unmatched junction nucleotides: 3.

The V gene is TRBV7-8, the J gene TRBJ2-7, with 8 bases that match TRBD1. CDR1 is SGHVS and CDR2 is FQNEAQ in the germline V gene. This CDR3 contains 14 residues. Trimming removed 6 bases from V and 0 bases from J; junction bases left unmatched: 4. CDR3 loop: CASRRTGSSYEQYF. Here the CDR3 DNA reads TGTGCCAGCAGACGGACAGGGAGCTCCTACGAGCAGTACTTC.

Written as DNA, the CDR3 is TGTGCCAGCAGCTTAGGGGGGAGGAAAGGTTTCTTT. Its protein product is CASSLGGRKGFF. This chain uses TRBV13 with TRBJ1-1, with D hard to call. The length of the CDR3 is 12 residues. V lost 0 bases and J 13 bases, leaving 12 bases between the germline ends. Germline values: CDR1 PRHDT, CDR2 FYEKMQ (reference sequence). The complete variable domain, with remaining parts taken from reference TRBV13 and TRBJ1-1, reads AAGVIQSPRHLIKEKRETATLKCYPIPRHDTVYWYQQGPGQDPQFLISFYEKMQSDKGSIPDRFSAQQFSDYHSELNMSSLELGDSALYFCASSLGGRKGFFGQGTRLTVV.

The J gene is TRBJ2-2, the V gene TRBV6-1; D may be TRBD2 (6 bases). Trimming took 6 bases from V and 5 from J, leaving 16 bases between them. Germline-derived CDR1 and CDR2 are MNHNS and SASEGT. The CDR3 totals 15 residues. The CDR3 reads CASSSAGSGTGELFF. CDR3 bases: TGTGCCAGCAGCTCCGCGGGATCGGGAACCGGGGAGCTGTTTTTT.

This clone appeared a single time. CDR3 nucleotide sequence: TGCACCGACAAGGGGCCCCCGTTCTATGGCTACACCTTC. The encoded protein is CTDKGPPFYGYTF. This rearrangement joins TRBV29-1 to TRBJ1-2, with TRBD1 as a possible D gene (5 bases). Per germline, CDR1 SQVTM and CDR2 ANQGSEA. The CDR3 consists of 13 residues.

The chain joins TRBV29-1 to TRBJ1-4, with a tentative D call TRBD1 (6 bases). This CDR3 contains 13 residues. Germline CDR1 and CDR2: SQVTM and ANQGSEA. The V end lost 7 bases, the J end lost 8 bases, and 17 bases lay between the germline ends. The CDR3 spells CSARDTENEKLFF. As DNA, the CDR3 is TGCAGCGCCCGGGACACAGAAAACGAAAAACTGTTTTTT.

The chain has TRBV19 and TRBJ1-1, with 8 bases identical to TRBD1. With 11 bases clipped from V and 12 bases from J, the junction kept 17 bases outside the gene matches. The germline gives CDR1 LNHDA, CDR2 SQIVND (reference sequence). The CDR3 is 13 amino acids. CDR3 DNA sequence: TGTGCCCGCCCGGTCAGGGGGCCTGGAGGGACTTTCTTT. Its protein is CARPVRGPGGTFF.

The chain couples TRBV5-6 to TRBJ1-1; D perhaps matches TRBD1 (5 bases). The CDR3 consists of 14 residues. The germline CDR1 and CDR2 sequences are SGHDT and YYEEEE. With 5 bases removed from V and 2 bases from J, the gap between germline ends came to 13 bases. The CDR3 region has the DNA TGTGCCAGCAGGCGTTCCAGGGTAAACACTGAAGCTTTCTTT. Amino acids: CASRRSRVNTEAFF.

This clone was counted a single time. This chain links TRBV18 with TRBJ1-1; maybe TRBD1 (5 bases). Trimming took 4 bases from V and 3 from J, leaving 15 bases between them. The CDR3 sequence is 15 residues long. The germline V gene encodes CDR1 KGHSH and CDR2 LQKENI. CDR3 loop: CASSLRVPPDTEAFF. In DNA form, the CDR3 reads TGTGCCAGCTCACTCAGGGTTCCGCCCGACACTGAAGCTTTCTTT. The full variable domain, its missing parts supplied by reference TRBV18 and TRBJ1-1, is NAGVMQNPRHLVRRRGQEARLRCSPMKGHSHVYWYRQLPEEGLKFMVYLQKENIIDESGMPKERFSAEFPKEGPSILRIQQVVRGDSAAYFCASSLRVPPDTEAFFGQGTRLTVV.

There are a few counts of this clone. The J gene is TRBJ2-3, the V gene TRBV15; possibly TRBD2 for D (6 bases). Deletions cut 3 bases from V and 5 bases from J, with 15 bases between. The CDR3 extends over 15 amino acids. In germline, CDR1 is LNHNV, CDR2 YYDKDF (reference sequence). The CDR3 DNA is TGTGCCACCAGCAGCCGGGACTCCGGAGAAGATACGCAGTATTTT. It is translated as CATSSRDSGEDTQYF.

This clone came up a few times. The CDR3, as DNA: TGTGCCAGCAGCCTGACCGGACAGGGAGACACTGAAGCTTTCTTT. Its translation is CASSLTGQGDTEAFF. The chain joins TRBV7-3 to TRBJ1-1, with TRBD1 matching 8 bases. In germline, CDR1 is SGHTA, CDR2 FQGTGA. The CDR3 runs 15 residues. V lost 5 bases to trimming and J lost 3 bases; unmatched junction nucleotides: 8.

This chain uses TRBV4-1 with TRBJ2-7, with 7 bases that match TRBD2. Trimming cost V 1 base and J 4 bases; bases outside gene matches: 7. Germline loops: CDR1 MGHRA, CDR2 YSYEKL. The CDR3 sequence is 15 residues long. The CDR3 DNA sequence: TGCGCCAGCAGCCAAGGCCGGACTAGTGGGTACGAGCAGTACTTC. This codes for CASSQGRTSGYEQYF.

The rearrangement links TRBV6-1 to TRBJ1-6, with D maybe TRBD1 (6 bases). V was trimmed by 4 bases and J by 7 bases, leaving 14 bases between them. This CDR3 spans 15 amino acids. CDR1 is MNHNS and CDR2 is SASEGT in the germline V gene. The CDR3 protein is CASSAQGYVNSPLHF. In DNA, the CDR3 is TGTGCCAGCAGTGCACAGGGATATGTGAATTCACCCCTCCACTTT.

The chain combines TRBV10-2 with TRBJ2-5; 11 bases line up with TRBD2. The V segment lost 5 bases and the J segment 4 bases; nucleotides outside the gene matches: 9. The CDR3 runs 16 residues. Germline loops: CDR1 WSHSY, CDR2 SAAADI. The chain's CDR3 is CASSRAGTSGRETQYF. The CDR3 coding sequence is TGCGCCAGCAGTAGGGCCGGGACTAGCGGTAGAGAGACCCAGTACTTC.

V gene TRBV5-6 combines with J gene TRBJ2-3; D gene uncertain. V lost 0 bases and J lost 6, with 5 bases in between. This CDR3 comprises 12 residues. Per the germline V gene, CDR1 is SGHDT and CDR2 is YYEEEE. CDR3 nucleotide sequence: TGTGCCAGCAGCTTGGGTAGCGATACGCAGTATTTT. Encoded protein: CASSLGSDTQYF. Full variable domain (rest looked up from reference TRBV5-6 and TRBJ2-3): DAGVTQSPTHLIKTRGQQVTLRCSPKSGHDTVSWYQQALGQGPQFIFQYYEEEERQRGNFPDRFSGHQFPNYSSELNVNALLLGDSALYLCASSLGSDTQYFGPGTRLTVL.

The chain employs TRBV29-1 and TRBJ2-6, with 7 bases fitting TRBD1. This CDR3 region has 18 residues. Germline V gene data show CDR1 as SQVTM and CDR2 as ANQGSEA. The trim removed 0 bases at V and 1 base at J, leaving 9 bases unmatched. The CDR3 protein is CSVEDRGPRVSGANVLTF. The CDR3 DNA sequence: TGCAGCGTTGAAGATAGGGGGCCGAGGGTATCTGGGGCCAACGTCCTGACTTTC.

This chain links TRBV12-5 with TRBJ2-3, with D possibly TRBD1 on 5 matching bases. The CDR3 is 13 amino acids. Trimming took 1 base from V and 4 from J, leaving 6 bases between them. Germline assignment: CDR1 LGHNT and CDR2 FRNRAP. DNA for the CDR3: TGTGCTAGTGGTTTGGGGGGCTCAGATACGCAGTATTTT. It is translated as CASGLGGSDTQYF.

V is TRBV5-4 and J is TRBJ1-6; TRBD1 agrees at 10 bases. This CDR3 has 14 residues. Germline V gives CDR1 SGHNT, CDR2 YYREEE (reference sequence). V shed 2 bases and J 9 bases; nucleotides not matched to a gene: 2. CDR3 residues: CASSFRDRGSPLHF. The CDR3, as DNA: TGTGCCAGCAGCTTCCGGGACAGGGGTTCACCCCTCCACTTT.

This rearrangement joins TRBV6-6 to TRBJ1-1; D unresolved. The germline CDR1 and CDR2 sequences are MNHNY and SVGAGI (reference sequence). The CDR3 has 11 residues. V gave up 6 bases and J gave up 7 bases, with 9 bases separating them. CDR3 DNA: TGTGCCAGCAGCCAGGCTTTTGAAGCTTTCTTT. It is translated as CASSQAFEAFF.